The 16 T cell receptor beta chains listed next were all sequenced from one sample in a study of OX40 agonist ivuxolimab in advanced cancers. TCRdb's table, derived via immunoSEQ multiplex PCR, lists solely in-frame clones and lacks some. Of approximately 69,000 clones listed, 70% to 90% were seen once; the top ten hold approximately 5.6%. The specimen was CD4+ or CD8+ T cells sorted from blood, collected in a trial of the OX40 agonist ivuxolimab. These TCRs come from an adult with an advanced solid tumor such as melanoma, head and neck, liver or kidney cancer.

A single count supports this clone. The CDR3 loop reads CASSSVGGTEAFF. As DNA, the CDR3 is TGTGCCAGCAGCTCGGTGGGGGGAACTGAAGCTTTCTTT. J is TRBJ1-1 and V is TRBV5-6, with D tentatively TRBD1 (5 bases). This CDR3 contains 13 residues. The germline V and J ends were trimmed by 3 bases and 5 bases, with 11 bases remaining between them. The germline CDR1 and CDR2 sequences are SGHDT and YYEEEE.

DNA for the CDR3: TGTGCCATCAGTGCGGCGGGGGGGCATGGTGATACGCAGTATTTT. Translating gives CAISAAGGHGDTQYF. The chain links TRBV10-3 to TRBJ2-3, with 9 bases aligning to TRBD2. The CDR3 is made up of 15 amino acids. Looked up from germline, CDR1 is ENHRY and CDR2 is SYGVKD. V lost 4 bases to trimming and J lost 6 bases; unmatched junction nucleotides: 8.

V is TRBV5-1 and J is TRBJ2-1, with D unresolved. V was clipped by 7 bases and J by 8 bases, with 16 bases between them. CDR1 is SGHRS, CDR2 YFSETQ, per germline. The CDR3 consists of 13 residues. The CDR3 protein is CASGNSGSHEQFF. CDR3 nucleotides: TGCGCCAGCGGAAATTCGGGTAGCCATGAGCAGTTCTTC.

CDR3 sequence reads: CASRILASGVEQFF. The DNA for the CDR3 is TGTGCCAGCAGGATATTAGCGTCGGGGGTTGAGCAGTTCTTC. This rearrangement joins TRBV6-5 to TRBJ2-1; D is perhaps TRBD2 (6 bases). Trimming took off 6 bases at V and 9 bases at J, with 18 bases between the two ends. CDR3 length: 14 residues. Looked up from germline, CDR1 is MNHEY and CDR2 is SVGAGI.

In its sample, this clone is medium-sized. The V gene is TRBV6-5, the J gene TRBJ1-2, with 11 bases identical to TRBD1. J gave up 4 bases and V 7 bases, and 5 bases lay outside the gene matches. The CDR3 sequence is 14 residues long. The germline CDR1 and CDR2 sequences are MNHEY and SVGAGI. DNA for the CDR3: TGTGCCAGCAAACCCGGACAGGGGGCCTATGGCTACACCTTC. This translates into CASKPGQGAYGYTF.

The V call is TRBV28, the J call TRBJ2-2, with D tentatively TRBD1 (6 bases). The CDR3 is made up of 13 amino acids. V gave up 2 bases and J gave up 5 bases, with 6 bases separating them. Germline CDR1 and CDR2: MDHEN and SYDVKM. Here the CDR3 DNA reads TGTGCCAGCAGTTTACAGGGGACCGGGGAGCTGTTTTTT. It encodes CASSLQGTGELFF.

This chain connects TRBV4-2 to TRBJ2-5; D not certain. The CDR3 is 16 amino acids. Germline V gene lookup returns CDR1 LGHNA and CDR2 YNFKEQ. V was pared by 0 bases and J by 4 bases, with 15 bases between. Written as DNA, the CDR3 is TGTGCCAGCAGCCAAGACCCGGACGGCGTGGGAGAGACCCAGTACTTC. Its translation is CASSQDPDGVGETQYF.

This CDR3 reads CASSLDTGRTEAFF. CDR3 nucleotides: TGTGCCAGCAGCCTTGATACAGGGAGGACTGAAGCTTTCTTT. This rearrangement joins TRBV5-4 to TRBJ1-1; tentative D call: TRBD1 (6 bases). CDR1 is SGHNT, CDR2 YYREEE, per germline (reference sequence). The CDR3 is 14 amino acids. The V end lost 4 bases, the J end lost 5 bases, and 15 bases lay between the germline ends. Filled out from reference TRBV5-4 and TRBJ1-1, the complete variable domain reads ETGVTQSPTHLIKTRGQQVTLRCSSQSGHNTVSWYQQALGQGPQFIFQYYREEENGRGNFPPRFSGLQFPNYSSELNVNALELDDSALYLCASSLDTGRTEAFFGQGTRLTVV.

In its sample, this clone was seen a few times. The chain couples TRBV19 to TRBJ2-5; D gene uncertain. The CDR3 is 16 amino acids. The V gene's germline CDR1 is LNHDA and CDR2 SQIVND (reference sequence). Deletions cut 4 bases from V and 3 bases from J, with 18 bases between. CDR3: CASSRSTGHLEETQYF. For the CDR3, the DNA is TGTGCCAGTAGTAGATCTACCGGGCACCTCGAAGAGACCCAGTACTTC.

The rearrangement joins TRBV19 to TRBJ1-5; 8 positions match TRBD1. The CDR3 consists of 15 residues. The germline V gene has CDR1 LNHDA and CDR2 SQIVND (reference sequence). V shed 6 bases, J shed 0 bases, and the junction held 4 bases outside the gene matches. This CDR3 reads CASRDRAHSNQPQHF. The CDR3 bases are TGTGCCAGTAGGGACAGGGCCCATAGCAATCAGCCCCAGCATTTT.

CDR3 sequence: CASSPLPQSNEKLFF. CDR3 bases: TGTGCCAGCTCACCATTGCCACAGAGTAATGAAAAACTGTTTTTT. J is TRBJ1-4 and V is TRBV18, with D uncertain. CDR3 length equals 15 residues. With 2 bases removed from V and 4 bases from J, the gap between germline ends came to 11 bases. CDR1 and CDR2 (germline): KGHSH, LQKENI.

V usage is TRBV19 and J usage is TRBJ2-6, with D possibly called TRBD1 or TRBD2 (6 bases each). Germline V gene data show CDR1 as LNHDA and CDR2 as SQIVND (reference sequence). The CDR3 covers 13 residues. Trimming took 9 bases from V and 3 from J, leaving 9 bases between them. This chain's CDR3 is CASRGGGANVLTF. The CDR3, as DNA: TGTGCCAGCAGGGGAGGTGGGGCCAACGTCCTGACTTTC.

The chain carries TRBV5-1 and TRBJ2-1; no firm D call. V lost 3 bases, J lost 5 bases, and 6 bases lay in between. CDR3 length: 12 residues. Germline V gene lookup returns CDR1 SGHRS and CDR2 YFSETQ. CDR3 nucleotide sequence: TGCGCCAGCAGCTATACTAACAATGAGCAGTTCTTC. This codes for CASSYTNNEQFF.

The rearrangement links TRBV9 to TRBJ2-7; TRBD2 might be the D (6 bases). CDR1 and CDR2 from the germline V gene are SGDLS and YYNGEE. The CDR3 runs to 16 residues. Trimming removed 0 bases at V and 4 bases at J, with 17 bases between. DNA of the CDR3: TGTGCCAGCAGCGTAGGCCCCCTCGGGAGTTCTTACGAGCAGTACTTC. It codes for CASSVGPLGSSYEQYF.

This clone was counted a few times. The V and J genes are TRBV28 and TRBJ1-2, with D uncertain. Looked up from germline, CDR1 is MDHEN and CDR2 is SYDVKM. Deletions cut 2 bases from V and 2 bases from J, with 9 bases between. This CDR3 region has 14 residues. The CDR3 coding sequence is TGTGCCAGCAGTTTAGGTGGCAGAAACTATGGCTACACCTTC. Translating gives CASSLGGRNYGYTF.

This clone was picked up one time. Compared with germline, one end of the junction differs, possibly owing to a read error. This chain uses TRBV27 with TRBJ1-3, with D uncertain. Germline V gene lookup returns CDR1 MNHEY and CDR2 SMNVEV (reference sequence). This CDR3 is built from 18 residues. The CDR3 region is CASSPILVPPGSRNTIYF. The CDR3 nucleotides read TGTGCCAGCAGTCCAATATTAGTTCCCCCAGGCTCTAGAAACACCATATATTTT.